The present TCR beta chain was sequenced within a study of CD8 T cells in ankylosing spondylitis. In TCRdb, the 5' RACE reads were re-called with MiXCR into one record per CDR3 protein. The repertoire includes 250,000 to 350,000 distinct CDR3 sequences, 20% of them detected once, and roughly 7.4% sits in the top ten. The CDR3 length is 12 residues. The V gene lost 0 bases and the J gene lost 8 bases, with 6 bases spanning the gap. The germline CDR1 and CDR2 sequences are LNHNV and YYDKDF (reference sequence). The J gene is TRBJ2-3, the V gene TRBV15; D may correspond to TRBD1 or TRBD2 (5 bases each). Sequencing was carried out using blood, either unsorted or a sorted T cell fraction (not recorded which). This TCR was sampled from a male donor with ankylosing spondylitis or in good health (not recorded which). CDR3 sequence: CATSRDGATQYF. Here the CDR3 DNA reads TGTGCCACCAGCAGAGACGGGGCTACGCAGTATTTT. The complete variable domain, with remaining parts taken from reference TRBV15 and TRBJ2-3, reads DAMVIQNPRYQVTQFGKPVTLSCSQTLNHNVMYWYQQKSSQAPKLLFHYYDKDFNNEADTPDNFQSRRPNTSFCFLDIRSPGLGDTAMYLCATSRDGATQYFGPGTRLTVL.